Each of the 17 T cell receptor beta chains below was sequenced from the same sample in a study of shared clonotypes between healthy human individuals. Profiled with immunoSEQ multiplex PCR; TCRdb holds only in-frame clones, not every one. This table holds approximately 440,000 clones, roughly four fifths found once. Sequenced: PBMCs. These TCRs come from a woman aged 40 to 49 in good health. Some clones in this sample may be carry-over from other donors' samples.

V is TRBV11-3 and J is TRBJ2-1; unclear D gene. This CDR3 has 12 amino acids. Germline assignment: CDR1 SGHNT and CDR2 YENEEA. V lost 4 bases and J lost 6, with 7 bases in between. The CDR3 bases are TGTGCCAGCAGCTCGGCCAGCAATGAGCAGTTCTTC. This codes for CASSSASNEQFF.

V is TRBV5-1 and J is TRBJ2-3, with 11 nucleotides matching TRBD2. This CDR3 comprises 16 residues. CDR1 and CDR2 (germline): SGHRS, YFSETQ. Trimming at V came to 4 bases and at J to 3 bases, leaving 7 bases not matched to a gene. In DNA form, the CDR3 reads TGCGCCAGCAGCCTCCCGACTAGCGGGATTACAGATACGCAGTATTTT. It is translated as CASSLPTSGITDTQYF.

The CDR3: CASSMGITEAFF. CDR3 bases: TGTGCCAGCAGTATGGGGATCACTGAAGCTTTCTTT. The chain carries TRBV2 and TRBJ1-1; D is undetermined. Germline CDR1 and CDR2: SNHLY and FYNNEI. The V end was cut by 5 bases, the J end by 4 bases, with 8 bases between. There are 12 residues in the CDR3. Based on the CDR3 plus reference TRBV2 and TRBJ1-1, the full variable domain is EPEVTQTPSHQVTQMGQEVILRCVPISNHLYFYWYRQILGQKVEFLVSFYNNEISEKSEIFDDQFSVERPDGSNFTLKIRSTKLEDSAMYFCASSMGITEAFFGQGTRLTVV.

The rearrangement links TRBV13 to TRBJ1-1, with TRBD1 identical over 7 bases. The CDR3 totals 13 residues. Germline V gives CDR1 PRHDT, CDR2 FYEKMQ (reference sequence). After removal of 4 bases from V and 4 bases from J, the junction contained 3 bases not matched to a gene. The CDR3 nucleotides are TGTGCCAGCAGCTCGACAGGGACCACTGAAGCTTTCTTT. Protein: CASSSTGTTEAFF. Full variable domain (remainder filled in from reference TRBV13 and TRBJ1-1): AAGVIQSPRHLIKEKRETATLKCYPIPRHDTVYWYQQGPGQDPQFLISFYEKMQSDKGSIPDRFSAQQFSDYHSELNMSSLELGDSALYFCASSSTGTTEAFFGQGTRLTVV.

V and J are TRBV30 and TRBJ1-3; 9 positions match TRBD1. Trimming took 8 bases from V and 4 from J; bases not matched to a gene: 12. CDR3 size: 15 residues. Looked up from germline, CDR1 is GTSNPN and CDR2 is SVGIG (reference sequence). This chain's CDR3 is CAGRPGQGLGNTIYF. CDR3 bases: TGTGCCGGACGGCCGGGACAGGGTCTAGGAAACACCATATATTTT.

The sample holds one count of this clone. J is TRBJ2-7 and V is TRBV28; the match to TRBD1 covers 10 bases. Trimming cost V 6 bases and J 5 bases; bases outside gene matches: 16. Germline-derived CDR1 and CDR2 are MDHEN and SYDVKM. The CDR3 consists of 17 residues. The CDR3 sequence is CASSRTHFRDRGHEQYF. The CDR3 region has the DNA TGTGCCAGCAGCCGGACCCACTTCCGGGACAGGGGTCACGAGCAGTACTTC.

Here the CDR3 DNA reads TGCGCCAGCAGCTTGGGGCAGGCACTGGCCTGGCGGGGGAACGAGCAGTACTTC. Its protein product is CASSLGQALAWRGNEQYF. V is TRBV5-1 and J is TRBJ2-7, with 7 positions matching TRBD2. This CDR3 spans 18 amino acids. With V trimmed by 0 bases and J by 5 bases, 17 bases remained unmatched. Germline assignment: CDR1 SGHRS and CDR2 YFSETQ.

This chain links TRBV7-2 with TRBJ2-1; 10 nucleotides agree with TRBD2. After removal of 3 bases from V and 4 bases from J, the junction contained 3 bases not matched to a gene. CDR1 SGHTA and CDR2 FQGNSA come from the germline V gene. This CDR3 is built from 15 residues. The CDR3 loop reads CASSFAAGGYNEQFF. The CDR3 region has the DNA TGTGCCAGCAGCTTTGCAGCGGGAGGGTACAATGAGCAGTTCTTC.

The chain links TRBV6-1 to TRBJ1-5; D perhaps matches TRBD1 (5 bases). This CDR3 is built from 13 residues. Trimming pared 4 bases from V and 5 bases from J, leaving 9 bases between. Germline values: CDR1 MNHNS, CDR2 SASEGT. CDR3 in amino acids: CASSAQGDQPQHF. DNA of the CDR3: TGTGCCAGCAGTGCTCAGGGAGATCAGCCCCAGCATTTT.

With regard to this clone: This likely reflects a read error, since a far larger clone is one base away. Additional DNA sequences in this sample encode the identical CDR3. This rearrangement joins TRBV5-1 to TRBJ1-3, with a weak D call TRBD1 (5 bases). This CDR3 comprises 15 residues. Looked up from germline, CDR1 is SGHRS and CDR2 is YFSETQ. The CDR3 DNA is TGCGCCAGTAGCTTGGCGTTGGGGCAGTCCAACACCATATATTTT. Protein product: CASSLALGQSNTIYF.

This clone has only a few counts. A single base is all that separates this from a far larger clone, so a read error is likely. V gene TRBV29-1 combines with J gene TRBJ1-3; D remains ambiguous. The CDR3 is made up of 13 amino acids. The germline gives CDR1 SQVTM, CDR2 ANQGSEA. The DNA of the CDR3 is TGCAGCGGTGGTAGGGCAGACGGAAACACCATGTATTTT. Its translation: CSGGRADGNTMYF.

The CDR3 DNA sequence: TGTGCCTGGAGTCAGGTGGGGCACTTTTCCTACGAGCAGTACTTC. Translating it yields CAWSQVGHFSYEQYF. This chain links TRBV30 with TRBJ2-5, with D possibly TRBD1 on 5 matching bases. The DNA end is a closer match to TRBJ2-7, so the J assignment may be wrong. The CDR3 is made up of 15 amino acids. Germline V gene sequence: CDR1 GTSNPN, CDR2 SVGIG (reference sequence).

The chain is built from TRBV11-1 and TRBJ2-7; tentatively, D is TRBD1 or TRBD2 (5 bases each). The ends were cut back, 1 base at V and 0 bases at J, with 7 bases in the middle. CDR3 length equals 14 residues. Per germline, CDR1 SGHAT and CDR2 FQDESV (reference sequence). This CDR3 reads CASSLGGDSYEQYF. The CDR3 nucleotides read TGTGCCAGCAGCTTAGGAGGGGACTCCTACGAGCAGTACTTC.

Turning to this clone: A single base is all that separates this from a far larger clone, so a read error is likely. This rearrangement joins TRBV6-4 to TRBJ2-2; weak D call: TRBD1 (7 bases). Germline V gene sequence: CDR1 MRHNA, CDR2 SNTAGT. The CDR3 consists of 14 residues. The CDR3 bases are TGTGCCAGCAGTGCCGGGACAGACACCGGGGGGCTGTTTTTT. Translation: CASSAGTDTGGLFF.

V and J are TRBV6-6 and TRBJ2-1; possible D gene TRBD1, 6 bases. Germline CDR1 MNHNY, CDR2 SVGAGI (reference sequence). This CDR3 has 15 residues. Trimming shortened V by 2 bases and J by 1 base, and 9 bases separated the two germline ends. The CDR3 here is CASSYPRGSYNEQFF. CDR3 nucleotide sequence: TGTGCCAGCAGTTACCCCAGGGGTTCCTACAATGAGCAGTTCTTC.

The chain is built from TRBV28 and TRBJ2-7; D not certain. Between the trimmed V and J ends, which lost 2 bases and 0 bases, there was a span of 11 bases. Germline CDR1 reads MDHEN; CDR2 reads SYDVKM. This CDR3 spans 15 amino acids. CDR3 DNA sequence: TGTGCCAGCAGTTTAACCCCGCCGAGCTCCTACGAGCAGTACTTC. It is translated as CASSLTPPSSYEQYF.

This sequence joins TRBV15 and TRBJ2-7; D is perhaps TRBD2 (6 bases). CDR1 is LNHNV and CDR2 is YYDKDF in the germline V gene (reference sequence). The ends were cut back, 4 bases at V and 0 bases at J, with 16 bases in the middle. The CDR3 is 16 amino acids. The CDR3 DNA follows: TGTGCCACCAGCAACATCGGATCGGACTACTCCTACGAGCAGTACTTC. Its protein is CATSNIGSDYSYEQYF.